The T cell receptor (beta chain) under discussion was sequenced for a study of T cells in localized non-small cell lung cancer. The repertoire was sequenced with immunoSEQ multiplex PCR; TCRdb's copy has only in-frame clones and lacks some. The sample has under 45,000 clones, approximately 83% seen once. Germline loops: CDR1 SGDLS, CDR2 YYNGEE. The CDR3 has 14 residues. V lost 0 bases and J 5 bases, leaving 6 bases between the germline ends. This receptor was identified in a man aged 35 to 70 with stage II lung adenocarcinoma. The chain couples TRBV9 to TRBJ1-6; D is unresolved. The sequences come from PBMCs, collected before any cancer treatment. The CDR3 DNA follows: TGTGCCAGCAGCGTAGGAAACAATAATTCACCCCTCCACTTT. Its translation: CASSVGNNNSPLHF.